Presented here are 23 T cell receptor beta chains from one specimen sequenced in a study of regulatory T cells in long-lasting Graves disease. Arm-PCR of CDR3 regions and iRepertoire HTBI primers were the basis on which TCR beta libraries were built. TCRdb processed the multiplex PCR reads anew with MiXCR; each CDR3 protein has one entry. The data hold around 480,000 distinct CDR3 sequences, with around 15% observed a single time. Time point defined: newly diagnosed GD, antithyroid drugs for less than 3 months. Extracted RNA from PBMCs served as the source of the TCR library. This same sample was also part of a study on T cells in Graves' hyperthyroidism and ophthalmopathy.

Sequenced material: peripheral blood mononuclear cells (PBMCs), taken at new diagnosis, from a patient treated with antithyroid drugs. The receptor set was obtained from a man aged 40-55 years with Graves disease.

This clonotype was found many times. The CDR3 bases are TGTGCCAGCTCCCTGGACAGGGGCACCGGGGAGCTGTTTTTT. Amino acid sequence: CASSLDRGTGELFF. The genes are TRBV7-9 and TRBJ2-2; 9 positions agree with TRBD1. The CDR3 is 14 residues long. Germline V gene sequence: CDR1 SEHNR, CDR2 FQNEAQ (reference sequence). V was pared by 8 bases and J by 4 bases, with 5 bases of the junction left unmatched. Full variable domain (outside the CDR3, taken from reference TRBV7-9 and TRBJ2-2): DTGVSQNPRHKITKRGQNVTFRCDPISEHNRLYWYRQTLGQGPEFLTYFQNEAQLEKSRLLSDRFSAERPKGSFSTLEIQRTEQGDSAMYLCASSLDRGTGELFFGEGSRLTVL.

This clonotype was counted at least ten times. The CDR3 nucleotides read TGTGCCAGCAGCCCGCTAGCGGGAGTACGGACAGATACGCAGTATTTT. Protein: CASSPLAGVRTDTQYF. The chain carries TRBV28 and TRBJ2-3; 10 positions match TRBD2. The CDR3 is made up of 16 amino acids. The V segment lost 6 bases and the J segment 3 bases; nucleotides outside the gene matches: 9. Per the germline V gene, CDR1 is MDHEN and CDR2 is SYDVKM.

The chain employs TRBV20-1 and TRBJ1-5, with no clear D. The CDR3 covers 13 residues. Per the germline V gene, CDR1 is DFQATT and CDR2 is SNEGSKA (reference sequence). Trimming pared 3 bases from V and 5 bases from J, leaving 11 bases between. This CDR3 reads CSASGRTHQPQHF. In DNA form, the CDR3 reads TGCAGTGCTAGCGGAAGAACCCATCAGCCCCAGCATTTT.

This clonotype was recorded a few times. This sequence joins TRBV28 and TRBJ2-2; tentatively, D is TRBD1 (5 bases). V gave up 6 bases and J gave up 7 bases, with 9 bases separating them. From germline, CDR1 is MDHEN and CDR2 SYDVKM. CDR3 size: 12 residues. The CDR3 nucleotides are TGTGCCAGCAGCCAGGGCGACGGGGAGCTGTTTTTT. Residues: CASSQGDGELFF.

The chain recombines TRBV4-1 with TRBJ1-4; TRBD1 agrees at 7 bases. V shed 2 bases, J shed 0 bases, and the junction held 3 bases outside the gene matches. The CDR3 has 16 residues. Germline V gene sequence: CDR1 MGHRA, CDR2 YSYEKL. CDR3 sequence (DNA): TGCGCCAGCAGCCAAATAGGGGGCCCAACTAATGAAAAACTGTTTTTT. It translates to CASSQIGGPTNEKLFF.

This clonotype was counted ten times or more. This chain links TRBV6-2 or TRBV6-3 with TRBJ2-2; TRBD2 matches 8 bases. CDR1 and CDR2 from the germline V gene are MNHEY and SVGEGT. Unmatched junction bases numbered 7, after V lost 10 bases and J lost 0 bases. This CDR3 is 15 amino acids long. CDR3: CAIGKLAANTGELFF. DNA of the CDR3: TGTGCCATCGGGAAACTAGCGGCGAACACCGGGGAGCTGTTTTTT.

Many counts were recorded for this clonotype. This chain uses TRBV5-1 with TRBJ1-6; no firm D call. The CDR3 spans 13 residues. CDR1 is SGHRS and CDR2 is YFSETQ in the germline V gene. V lost 4 bases and J lost 8, with 10 bases in between. CDR3 nucleotide sequence: TGCGCCAGCAGCACATTGGGCTATTCACCCCTCCACTTT. It is translated as CASSTLGYSPLHF.

The chain carries TRBV15 and TRBJ2-5; the match to TRBD1 covers 8 bases. CDR1 is LNHNV, CDR2 YYDKDF, per germline (reference sequence). The CDR3 totals 14 residues. J lost 1 base, V lost 3 bases, and 1 base had no gene match. The CDR3 spells CATSSGQGQETQYF. The CDR3 coding sequence is TGTGCCACCAGCAGTGGACAGGGCCAAGAGACCCAGTACTTC.

The chain couples TRBV11-2 to TRBJ1-2; TRBD1 is a possible D gene (6 bases). CDR3 length equals 16 residues. Germline loops: CDR1 SGHAT, CDR2 FQNNGV. Trimming took off 7 bases at V and 2 bases at J, with 20 bases between the two ends. CDR3 nucleotide sequence: TGTGCCAGCACCCTTTTTAAAGGACAGATCAACTATGGCTACACCTTC. Protein: CASTLFKGQINYGYTF.

There are many counts of this clonotype. The rearrangement joins TRBV2 to TRBJ2-7; TRBD1 matches at 12 bases. From germline, CDR1 is SNHLY and CDR2 FYNNEI. The CDR3 sequence is 16 residues long. Losses at the gene ends were 6 bases for V and 4 bases for J; bases not matched to a gene: 10. The CDR3 DNA is TGTGCCAGCAGCTATGGAGGGACAGGGGGCATGTACGAGCAGTACTTC. This translates into CASSYGGTGGMYEQYF.

This clonotype was picked up many times. The genes are TRBV15 and TRBJ2-1; D is unclear. V was shortened by 0 bases and J by 10 bases, with 13 bases between the two germline ends. Germline V gives CDR1 LNHNV, CDR2 YYDKDF (reference sequence). CDR3 length: 14 residues. CDR3 loop: CATSRDDLPREQFF. CDR3 coding DNA: TGTGCCACCAGCAGAGACGACTTGCCAAGGGAGCAGTTCTTC.

In its sample, this clonotype was seen many times. The chain joins TRBV28 to TRBJ2-2; 9 bases match TRBD2. CDR3 length equals 14 residues. Germline V gene lookup returns CDR1 MDHEN and CDR2 SYDVKM. V lost 10 bases to trimming and J lost 5 bases; unmatched junction nucleotides: 8. CDR3 residues: CAIDGGRGTGELFF. In DNA, the CDR3 is TGTGCCATCGACGGCGGGAGGGGGACCGGGGAGCTGTTTTTT.

This clonotype has a count of ten or more. This chain connects TRBV6-1 to TRBJ1-1; D gene ambiguous. The germline V and J ends were trimmed by 7 bases and 4 bases, with 13 bases remaining between them. The CDR3 extends over 13 amino acids. The V gene's germline CDR1 is MNHNS and CDR2 SASEGT. The CDR3 reads CASKGQLGTEAFF. CDR3 coding DNA: TGTGCCAGCAAAGGCCAATTGGGCACTGAAGCTTTCTTT.

On this clonotype: This may stem from a read error, because a much larger clone lies one nucleotide away. V and J are TRBV5-1 and TRBJ2-5; D ambiguous. The V gene's germline CDR1 is SGHRS and CDR2 YFSETQ. V lost 2 bases and J lost 6, with 14 bases in between. This CDR3 has 14 residues. This CDR3 reads CASSLADKGKTQYF. The DNA for the CDR3 is TGCGCCAGCAGCTTAGCAGACAAGGGAAAGACCCAGTACTTC.

This clonotype was observed a few times. The chain couples TRBV28 to TRBJ1-5; D is possibly TRBD1 (5 bases). Germline V gene lookup returns CDR1 MDHEN and CDR2 SYDVKM. V was clipped by 8 bases and J by 1 base, with 15 bases between them. The CDR3 runs to 15 residues. CDR3 residues: CASSYRGGSNQPQHF. CDR3 DNA: TGTGCCAGCTCGTACCGCGGGGGGAGCAATCAGCCCCAGCATTTT.

Comments on this clonotype: This may arise from a read error, as a much more abundant clone is one base away. The chain is built from TRBV12-3 or TRBV12-4 and TRBJ1-2; D is perhaps TRBD1 (6 bases). This CDR3 is built from 16 residues. V was cut by 5 bases and J by 4 bases, with 20 bases left in between. The CDR3 DNA is TGTGCCAGCAGTGTACGGACTACAGGGCGCAGCTATGGCTACACCTTC. Its protein is CASSVRTTGRSYGYTF.

This clonotype was observed many times. V is TRBV12-3 or TRBV12-4 and J is TRBJ1-6, with 10 nucleotides matching TRBD1. Trimming at V came to 4 bases and at J to 8 bases, leaving 11 bases not matched to a gene. The CDR3 consists of 17 residues. The CDR3 DNA follows: TGTGCCAGCAGTTATAGCCGGGACAGGGGATGGGATTCACCCCTCCACTTT. Its translation: CASSYSRDRGWDSPLHF.

This clonotype was recorded many times. At one of its ends the junction is not consistent with the germline gene, which may arise from a read error. The chain uses TRBV7-9 and TRBJ2-3; 9 nucleotides align to TRBD2. Germline V CDR1 and CDR2: SEHNR, FQNEAQ (reference sequence). The CDR3 is 14 residues long. This CDR3 reads CASSLAGNTDTQYF. DNA of the CDR3: TGTGCCAGCAGCCTAGCGGGAAACACAGATACGCAGTATTTT.

The chain recombines TRBV6-2 or TRBV6-3 with TRBJ2-5; 7 bases match TRBD1. From germline, CDR1 is MNHEY and CDR2 SVGEGT. With 6 bases clipped from V and 4 bases from J, the junction kept 2 bases outside the gene matches. The CDR3 sequence is 12 residues long. The CDR3 reads CASRQGTETQYF. The CDR3 DNA reads as TGTGCCAGCAGACAGGGGACAGAGACCCAGTACTTC.

The rearrangement joins TRBV24-1 to TRBJ1-2; no clear D gene. The CDR3 spans 15 residues. V was trimmed by 0 bases and J by 6 bases, leaving 13 bases between them. CDR1 is KGHDR and CDR2 is SFDVKD in the germline V gene. The CDR3 protein is CATSDLPGRSDGYTF. The CDR3 DNA reads as TGTGCCACCAGTGATTTGCCCGGGCGGAGCGATGGCTACACCTTC.

The chain has TRBV20-1 and TRBJ2-7; TRBD1 agrees at 7 bases. Trimming cost V 6 bases and J 9 bases; bases outside gene matches: 5. The CDR3 runs to 10 residues. From germline, CDR1 is DFQATT and CDR2 SNEGSKA (reference sequence). Here the CDR3 reads CSADRDGQYF. CDR3 nucleotide sequence: TGCAGTGCAGACAGGGACGGGCAGTACTTC.

Many counts were recorded for this clonotype. The chain couples TRBV28 to TRBJ1-6; D remains unclear. Germline V gene lookup returns CDR1 MDHEN and CDR2 SYDVKM. The CDR3 is 13 amino acids. V lost 6 bases to trimming and J lost 9 bases, with 12 bases between them. CDR3 DNA: TGTGCCAGCAGGACCGAAGGGCGTTCACCCCTCCACTTT. This encodes CASRTEGRSPLHF.

This clonotype has only a few counts. V and J are TRBV6-1 and TRBJ2-7; TRBD1 or TRBD2 may be the D gene (5 bases each). Per germline, CDR1 MNHNS and CDR2 SASEGT. Trimming shortened V by 6 bases and J by 6 bases, and 21 bases separated the two germline ends. The CDR3 has 15 residues. In DNA form, the CDR3 reads TGTGCCAGCAGGTATTCCGGGACGGCGGTCGGCGAGCAGTACTTC. It codes for CASRYSGTAVGEQYF.